The T cell receptor (beta chain) under discussion was sequenced for a study of T cell changes during pregnancy in multiple sclerosis. Profiled with immunoSEQ multiplex PCR; TCRdb holds only in-frame clones, not every one. The sample lists tens of thousands of clones; roughly 93% were seen once. CDR3 length: 20 residues. The rearrangement links TRBV21-1 to TRBJ1-1. TRBV21-1 corresponds to a pseudogene. The receptor comes from a female donor with multiple sclerosis, enrolled in a pregnancy study. Here the sequenced sample was CD4+ T cells from peripheral blood mononuclear cells, taken before pregnancy. The CDR3 here is CASSKALKMGGCTSPGEAFF. The CDR3 region has the DNA TGTGCCAGCAGCAAAGCCTTAAAAATGGGAGGGTGCACGTCTCCTGGTGAAGCTTTCTTT.